The 32 T cell receptor beta chains reported below all come from one sample, sequenced in a study of T-cell reconstitution after alpha-beta-depleted transplantation in children. Construction of the TCRbeta library involved unique molecular identifiers. TCRdb redid the calling of the PCR reads with MiXCR, one entry per CDR3 protein. The sample lists hundreds of thousands of distinct CDR3 sequences, under 9.5% occurring once. The sequencing used PBMCs, mostly from graft donor cells, collected 180 days after TCRalphabeta/CD19-depleted stem cell transplant. The receptor set was obtained from a male patient aged 10 to 17 who had a stem cell transplant for acute lymphoblastic leukemia, so the T cells may come from the graft donor.

This clonotype was counted many times. The chain combines TRBV2 with TRBJ1-1; the D is unclear. CDR3 length: 17 residues. The V gene lost 4 bases and the J gene lost 5 bases, with 23 bases spanning the gap. Germline CDR1 and CDR2: SNHLY and FYNNEI. The CDR3 loop reads CASSAKLRPLLTTEAFF. In DNA, the CDR3 is TGTGCCAGCAGTGCCAAACTAAGACCCCTTTTGACGACTGAAGCTTTCTTT. The variable domain in full, with the rest retrieved from reference TRBV2 and TRBJ1-1, is EPEVTQTPSHQVTQMGQEVILRCVPISNHLYFYWYRQILGQKVEFLVSFYNNEISEKSEIFDDQFSVERPDGSNFTLKIRSTKLEDSAMYFCASSAKLRPLLTTEAFFGQGTRLTVV.

This clonotype showed up many times. The rearrangement joins TRBV6-5 to TRBJ1-5; D might be TRBD1 (5 bases). This CDR3 comprises 14 residues. Germline values: CDR1 MNHEY, CDR2 SVGAGI. Trimming cost V 5 bases and J 2 bases, with 10 bases left between them. As DNA, the CDR3 is TGTGCCAGCAGTACTTGGGGGGGCAATCAGCCCCAGCATTTT. It yields the protein CASSTWGGNQPQHF.

This clonotype was detected ten times or more. This rearrangement joins TRBV6-5 to TRBJ2-7; possible D gene TRBD1, 5 bases. The V and J ends lost 0 bases and 3 bases respectively, with 12 bases between them. Per the germline V gene, CDR1 is MNHEY and CDR2 is SVGAGI. The CDR3 is 15 amino acids. The CDR3 reads CASSYSNPTDYEQYF. In DNA form, the CDR3 reads TGTGCCAGCAGTTACTCGAATCCGACAGACTACGAGCAGTACTTC.

This clonotype turned up a few times. The chain recombines TRBV5-1 with TRBJ1-6, with 7 nucleotides matching TRBD1. V dropped 0 bases and J dropped 2; count of bases not matched to a gene: 2. Germline CDR1 SGHRS, CDR2 YFSETQ. This CDR3 has 16 residues. The CDR3 is CASSLGTGTYNSPLHF. CDR3 DNA sequence: TGCGCCAGCAGCTTGGGGACAGGCACCTATAATTCACCCCTCCACTTT. The full variable domain, with the rest looked up from reference TRBV5-1 and TRBJ1-6, is KAGVTQTPRYLIKTRGQQVTLSCSPISGHRSVSWYQQTPGQGLQFLFEYFSETQRNKGNFPGRFSGRQFSNSRSEMNVSTLELGDSALYLCASSLGTGTYNSPLHFGNGTRLTVT.

In its sample, this clonotype was seen many times. The chain employs TRBV7-9 and TRBJ2-7; 7 bases agree with TRBD2. This CDR3 region has 15 residues. Trimming removed 5 bases from V and 0 bases from J; junction bases left unmatched: 7. Germline V gives CDR1 SEHNR, CDR2 FQNEAQ (reference sequence). As DNA, the CDR3 is TGTGCCAGCAGCCCCGGGACTACAGCCTCCTACGAGCAGTACTTC. Translating it yields CASSPGTTASYEQYF.

This clonotype was observed many times. In nucleotides, the CDR3 is TGTGCCACGGAGGCGGGAGGGCCGGCTATCGGTGAGCAGTTCTTC. It is translated as CATEAGGPAIGEQFF. The gene calls are TRBV15 and TRBJ2-1; 9 nucleotides align to TRBD2. J gave up 9 bases and V 9 bases, and 15 bases lay outside the gene matches. Germline CDR1 is LNHNV and CDR2 is YYDKDF (reference sequence). The CDR3 totals 15 residues.

This clonotype was found a few times. This chain joins TRBV4-3 and TRBJ1-1; a weak D match, TRBD1 (6 bases). This CDR3 has 15 residues. Germline CDR1 and CDR2: LGHNA and YSLEER. Between the trimmed V and J ends, which lost 3 bases and 3 bases, there was a span of 14 bases. CDR3 loop: CASSHKGVVDTEAFF. CDR3 DNA: TGCGCCAGCAGCCATAAGGGGGTGGTGGACACTGAAGCTTTCTTT.

This clonotype was counted many times. The chain uses TRBV7-4 and TRBJ2-7; 10 nucleotides line up with TRBD1. CDR3 length: 22 amino acids. Germline V gene lookup returns CDR1 SGHVT and CDR2 SQSDAQ. J lost 3 bases, V lost 3 bases, and 26 bases had no gene match. The CDR3 loop reads CASSFWSGRDRGFPRPFYEQYF. The DNA for the CDR3 is TGTGCCAGCAGCTTTTGGTCGGGCCGGGACAGGGGCTTTCCCAGACCTTTCTACGAGCAGTACTTC.

This clonotype was counted many times. J is TRBJ1-1 and V is TRBV6-5; D call uncertain. CDR3 length: 14 residues. Trimming stripped 0 bases from V and 7 bases from J, with 12 bases between. The germline gives CDR1 MNHEY, CDR2 SVGAGI. The CDR3 spells CASSYSYQGSEAFF. CDR3 DNA sequence: TGTGCCAGCAGTTACTCGTACCAAGGGAGTGAAGCTTTCTTT.

This clonotype was observed a few times. This chain connects TRBV6-5 to TRBJ1-1; weak D call: TRBD1 (5 bases). The CDR3 sequence is 13 residues long. Germline lookup yields CDR1 MNHEY and CDR2 SVGAGI. The V end was cut by 11 bases, the J end by 4 bases, with 17 bases between. The CDR3 protein is CASAGGGTTEAFF. DNA for the CDR3: TGTGCCTCAGCGGGGGGGGGGACCACTGAAGCTTTCTTT.

The rearrangement joins TRBV9 to TRBJ2-3; the match to TRBD2 covers 13 bases. Trimming at V came to 3 bases and at J to 4 bases, leaving 5 bases not matched to a gene. The length of the CDR3 is 16 residues. Germline-derived CDR1 and CDR2 are SGDLS and YYNGEE. The CDR3 sequence: CASSGPLAGGPDTQYF. CDR3 nucleotides: TGTGCCAGCAGCGGACCACTAGCGGGAGGGCCAGATACGCAGTATTTT.

At least ten counts were recorded for this clonotype. The chain links TRBV7-9 to TRBJ2-3; 7 positions match TRBD1. Germline trimming cut 5 bases from V and 5 bases from J; bases unmatched to any gene: 10. The length of the CDR3 is 15 residues. The V gene's germline CDR1 is SEHNR and CDR2 FQNEAQ (reference sequence). CDR3 DNA: TGTGCCAGCAGCAAACGCCCGACAGGGAAAGATACGCAGTATTTT. It specifies CASSKRPTGKDTQYF. Using reference TRBV7-9 and TRBJ2-3 for the parts outside the CDR3, the full variable domain is DTGVSQNPRHKITKRGQNVTFRCDPISEHNRLYWYRQTLGQGPEFLTYFQNEAQLEKSRLLSDRFSAERPKGSFSTLEIQRTEQGDSAMYLCASSKRPTGKDTQYFGPGTRLTVL.

This clonotype was seen at least ten times. The V gene is TRBV6-5, the J gene TRBJ1-2, with 8 bases aligning to TRBD1. The CDR3 covers 14 residues. With V trimmed by 6 bases and J by 3 bases, 6 bases remained unmatched. Germline V lookup: CDR1 MNHEY, CDR2 SVGAGI. In DNA, the CDR3 is TGTGCCAGCAGAAGACAGGGGCTGGACTATGGCTACACCTTC. It codes for CASRRQGLDYGYTF.

This rearrangement joins TRBV23-1 to TRBJ2-7; 12 nucleotides agree with TRBD1. TRBV23-1 is recorded as an ORF, its role being uncertain. The CDR3 runs 16 residues. Germline trimming cut 2 bases from V and 3 bases from J; bases unmatched to any gene: 5. The CDR3 coding sequence is TGCGCCAGCAGTCAAAGGGGACAGGGGGCTGTCTACGAGCAGTACTTC. This encodes CASSQRGQGAVYEQYF.

This clonotype was seen repeatedly, ten times or more. The V call is TRBV11-2, the J call TRBJ2-3; D unresolved. This CDR3 has 12 amino acids. V was trimmed by 1 base and J by 10 bases, leaving 9 bases between them. CDR1 and CDR2 from the germline V gene are SGHAT and FQNNGV. CDR3 amino acids: CASSLGGFAQYF. In DNA form, the CDR3 reads TGTGCCAGCAGCTTAGGGGGTTTCGCGCAGTATTTT.

In this sample, this clonotype turned up many times. V gene TRBV7-2 combines with J gene TRBJ2-5; 10 bases fit TRBD2. The CDR3 is 17 amino acids. After removal of 1 base from V and 4 bases from J, the junction contained 9 bases not matched to a gene. Germline V lookup: CDR1 SGHTA, CDR2 FQGNSA. The CDR3, as DNA: TGTGCCAGCAGCTTAGGGCTCCAGCGGGGGGGCCGAGAGACCCAGTACTTC. This codes for CASSLGLQRGGRETQYF.

This clonotype has just one count. Since a much larger clone is just one base distant, this may be a read error. Here the CDR3 omits its conserved ending phenylalanine or tryptophan, so a read error is the likely source. CDR3 nucleotides: TGTGCCAGCAGTCCCCCACAGGGCGGCCTATCCTACGAGCAGTACTTG. It translates to CASSPPQGGLSYEQYL. The J gene is TRBJ2-7, the V gene TRBV28; D might be TRBD1 (6 bases). This CDR3 has 16 residues. Germline assignment: CDR1 MDHEN and CDR2 SYDVKM. Trimming pared 5 bases from V and 1 base from J, leaving 18 bases between.

There are many counts of this clonotype. The CDR3 DNA sequence: TGTGCTACAAATCGGGGGGGGATTTCGGAAAAGACCCAGTACTTC. It yields the protein CATNRGGISEKTQYF. This rearrangement joins TRBV12-3 or TRBV12-4 to TRBJ2-5; TRBD2 matches 8 bases. The CDR3 is 15 amino acids.

The table lists this clonotype with many counts. V gene TRBV6-1 combines with J gene TRBJ2-7, with D perhaps TRBD1 or TRBD2 (5 bases each). Between the trimmed V and J ends, which lost 5 bases and 12 bases, there was a span of 23 bases. The CDR3 extends over 14 amino acids. Germline CDR1 MNHNS, CDR2 SASEGT. The CDR3 reads CASSPASGTYFVYF. For the CDR3, the DNA is TGTGCCAGCAGTCCCGCCTCCGGGACCTATTTCGTGTACTTC.

As for this clonotype: The CDR3 does not end in the conserved phenylalanine or tryptophan, so this is likely a read error. It is unclear where the CDR3 begins or ends on the DNA, so no DNA is shown, and the CDR3 is as TCRdb lists it. The CDR3: CASSEIWTGVL. The chain carries TRBV6-1 and TRBJ1-2; TRBD1, as called in the table, went unchecked against the DNA. Inclusive of both ends, the CDR3 amounts to 11 amino acids. Germline-derived CDR1 and CDR2 are MNHNS and SASEGT.

The chain recombines TRBV6-5 with TRBJ2-5; maybe TRBD1 (6 bases). The CDR3 sequence is 15 residues long. Trimming pared 4 bases from V and 5 bases from J, leaving 17 bases between. Per the germline V gene, CDR1 is MNHEY and CDR2 is SVGAGI. Here the CDR3 DNA reads TGTGCCAGCAGTTCCAAGACAGACAGGAGGGAGACCCAGTACTTC. It codes for CASSSKTDRRETQYF.

This clonotype has at least ten counts. The V gene is TRBV10-2, the J gene TRBJ2-1; D not certain. V dropped 2 bases and J dropped 3 bases, with 2 bases sitting between them. The CDR3 is 12 amino acids. Germline V lookup: CDR1 WSHSY, CDR2 SAAADI. Written as DNA, the CDR3 is TGCGCCAGCAGTGAGATCTACAATGAGCAGTTCTTC. Protein product: CASSEIYNEQFF.

This clonotype was counted many times. The chain couples TRBV7-2 to TRBJ1-6; 7 bases agree with TRBD1. Trimming took 3 bases from V and 10 from J; bases not matched to a gene: 9. The germline V gene has CDR1 SGHTA and CDR2 FQGNSA. The length of the CDR3 is 15 residues. The CDR3 DNA reads TGTGCCAGCAGCTTTGTGACAGGGAGAGGCTCACCCCTCCACTTT. It codes for CASSFVTGRGSPLHF.

This clonotype was picked up a small number of times. For the CDR3, the DNA is TGTGCCAGCAGCCAAGTCCTGTGGACAGGGGAGGGCTACACCTTC. Its protein product is CASSQVLWTGEGYTF. The chain is built from TRBV3-1 and TRBJ1-2, with 9 bases identical to TRBD1. Per germline, CDR1 LGHDT and CDR2 YNNKEL (reference sequence). The CDR3 loop spans 15 amino acids. Trimming removed 1 base from V and 8 bases from J; junction bases left unmatched: 8. The variable domain in full, with the rest retrieved from reference TRBV3-1 and TRBJ1-2, is DTAVSQTPKYLVTQMGNDKSIKCEQNLGHDTMYWYKQDSKKFLKIMFSYNNKELIINETVPNRFSPKSPDKAHLNLHINSLELGDSAVYFCASSQVLWTGEGYTFGSGTRLTVV.

Many counts were recorded for this clonotype. This rearrangement joins TRBV3-1 to TRBJ1-6; D is uncertain. The ends were cut back, 2 bases at V and 10 bases at J, with 9 bases in the middle. Germline CDR1 is LGHDT and CDR2 is YNNKEL (reference sequence). The CDR3 consists of 13 residues. The CDR3 DNA follows: TGTGCCAGCAGCCAACGCCGAGCCTCACCCCTCCACTTT. Amino acids: CASSQRRASPLHF.

This chain links TRBV20-1 with TRBJ2-2; no clear D. Per the germline V gene, CDR1 is DFQATT and CDR2 is SNEGSKA (reference sequence). The CDR3 is made up of 13 amino acids. The V end was cut by 0 bases, the J end by 6 bases, with 8 bases between. This CDR3 is CSARDRGAGELFF. Here the CDR3 DNA reads TGCAGTGCTAGAGATAGAGGCGCCGGGGAGCTGTTTTTT.

The J gene is TRBJ2-3, the V gene TRBV7-9, with TRBD2 identical over 12 bases. The V and J ends lost 3 bases and 2 bases, in that order; junction bases with no gene match: 3. Germline CDR1 reads SEHNR; CDR2 reads FQNEAQ (reference sequence). This CDR3 contains 16 residues. In DNA, the CDR3 is TGTGCCAGCAGCTTTACTAGCGGGAGGTCCACAGATACGCAGTATTTT. Amino acid sequence: CASSFTSGRSTDTQYF.

This clonotype was observed many times. CDR3 sequence: CASSRGLAGGGAQDNTQYF. In DNA form, the CDR3 reads TGCGCCAGCAGCCGGGGACTAGCGGGCGGAGGGGCCCAGGATAATACGCAGTATTTT. The gene calls are TRBV5-1 and TRBJ2-3; 12 bases align to TRBD2. V lost 4 bases, J lost 7 bases, and 19 bases stayed unmatched. The CDR3 consists of 19 residues. Looked up from germline, CDR1 is SGHRS and CDR2 is YFSETQ.

In its sample, this clonotype was seen many times. V gene TRBV20-1 combines with J gene TRBJ2-2, with 11 bases that match TRBD2. In germline, CDR1 is DFQATT, CDR2 SNEGSKA (reference sequence). The V and J ends lost 0 bases and 1 base, in that order; junction bases with no gene match: 4. The CDR3 is 17 amino acids. This CDR3 reads CSARDGLAGGNTGELFF. CDR3 DNA sequence: TGCAGTGCTAGAGACGGACTAGCGGGTGGGAACACCGGGGAGCTGTTTTTT.

This clonotype was counted at least ten times. The rearrangement links TRBV29-1 to TRBJ1-1, with D tentatively TRBD1 (5 bases). Germline CDR1 SQVTM, CDR2 ANQGSEA. The CDR3 runs 13 residues. V lost 4 bases, J lost 0 bases, and 9 bases lay in between. CDR3 sequence (DNA): TGCAGCGTTGGGGGACGGCTGAACACTGAAGCTTTCTTT. This codes for CSVGGRLNTEAFF.

Many counts were recorded for this clonotype. CDR3 sequence: CASSLAAEFQETQYF. CDR3 bases: TGTGCCAGCAGCTTAGCGGCGGAGTTCCAAGAGACCCAGTACTTC. V gene TRBV7-6 combines with J gene TRBJ2-5; D is undetermined. The V end lost 0 bases, the J end lost 1 base, and 9 bases lay between the germline ends. CDR1 and CDR2 from the germline V gene are SGHVS and FNYEAQ. The CDR3 sequence is 15 residues long.

In regard to this clonotype: A read error may be the cause here, since a much bigger clone is one base away. The chain couples TRBV15 to TRBJ2-3, with D possibly TRBD2 on 7 matching bases. The CDR3 length is 16 residues. Germline V gene data show CDR1 as LNHNV and CDR2 as YYDKDF (reference sequence). Trimming removed 2 bases from V and 5 bases from J, with 17 bases in between. The CDR3 protein is CATSRKYGGLGDTQYF. In DNA form, the CDR3 reads TGTGCCACCAGCAGAAAATACGGGGGGCTTGGAGATACGCAGTATTTT.